The T cell receptor beta chain under discussion was sequenced for a study of cytomegalovirus exposure and HLA in healthy donors. Sequencing was performed with immunoSEQ multiplex PCR; in TCRdb, only in-frame clones are kept and a portion is missing. The sample consists of more than 45,000 clones, 91% of them appearing once. Overall study findings and caveats: In a later analysis, first-cohort TCR clusters were found to tend to co-occur in the approximately 120 validation repertoires. It was reported that the classifier diagnosed cytomegalovirus status with high specificity and sensitivity in both the original and validation cohorts. Cytomegalovirus association was listed for 164 TCR beta chains. While the bulk of TCR sequences proved rare, some public TCRs turned up in many donors.

Details on this clone: Its antigen is undetermined. At one boundary the junction diverges from the germline segment, which might be a read error.

The source of this sequence is a woman aged 30 to 39 in good health and CMV-seronegative. Input material: PBMCs.

The chain's CDR3 is CASSPERQAAWRNF. CDR3 coding DNA: TGTGCCAGCAGCCCCGAAAGACAGGCCGCCTGGAGGAACTTT. The rearrangement joins TRBV7-9 to TRBJ1-1, with D possibly TRBD1 on 6 matching bases. Germline CDR1 is SEHNR and CDR2 is FQNEAQ (reference sequence). CDR3 length equals 14 residues.